These 18 T cell receptor beta chains were all obtained from the same sample, sequenced in a study of tumor-infiltrating lymphocytes in localized non-small cell lung cancer. Assay used: immunoSEQ multiplex PCR; TCRdb lists only in-frame clones, some missing. The repertoire includes under 25,000 clones, under 75% of them detected once, and less than 6.5% sits in the top ten. The sequencing sample was made of lung tumor tissue. Receptors originate from a human donor with non-small cell lung cancer.

The rearrangement joins TRBV7-2 to TRBJ2-1, with D possibly TRBD2 on 6 matching bases. CDR1 and CDR2 from the germline V gene are SGHTA and FQGNSA. V lost 3 bases and J lost 5, with 8 bases in between. The CDR3 length is 13 residues. The CDR3 coding sequence is TGTGCCAGCAGCTTTGGAGGGCACAATGAGCAGTTCTTC. Translated: CASSFGGHNEQFF.

The rearrangement joins TRBV18 to TRBJ1-2; 7 bases fit TRBD1. Looked up from germline, CDR1 is KGHSH and CDR2 is LQKENI. The CDR3 runs to 16 residues. With V trimmed by 2 bases and J by 0 bases, 6 bases remained unmatched. CDR3 sequence reads: CASSPSGDSTNYGYTF. For the CDR3, the DNA is TGTGCCAGCTCACCAAGTGGGGACAGCACTAACTATGGCTACACCTTC.

This clone was seen only once. The rearrangement uses TRBV4-2 and TRBJ2-2; a possible D gene is TRBD2 (6 bases). Germline V gene data show CDR1 as LGHNA and CDR2 as YNFKEQ. V gave up 5 bases and J gave up 5 bases, with 12 bases separating them. The CDR3 sequence is 14 residues long. CDR3 residues: CASSLLGGTGELFF. In DNA form, the CDR3 reads TGTGCCAGCAGCTTGTTGGGAGGAACCGGGGAGCTGTTTTTT.

This clone was detected only a few times. The gene calls are TRBV4-1 and TRBJ2-1, with TRBD2 matching over 10 bases. J was trimmed by 7 bases and V by 3 bases; bases with no gene match: 12. The CDR3 totals 17 residues. In germline, CDR1 is MGHRA, CDR2 YSYEKL. The CDR3 region is CASSQGPAGGLRNEQFF. The CDR3 bases are TGCGCCAGCAGCCAGGGACCAGCGGGAGGGCTCCGGAATGAGCAGTTCTTC.

The chain recombines TRBV27 with TRBJ2-1; TRBD2 agrees at 9 bases. The CDR3 loop spans 19 amino acids. After removal of 2 bases from V and 4 bases from J, the junction contained 15 bases not matched to a gene. Germline CDR1 is MNHEY and CDR2 is SMNVEV (reference sequence). The CDR3 loop reads CASSLLAGGGLRGYNEQFF. In DNA, the CDR3 is TGTGCCAGCAGTTTACTGGCGGGAGGGGGGTTACGGGGATACAATGAGCAGTTCTTC.

The V gene is TRBV12-5, the J gene TRBJ1-3; D remains ambiguous. V was trimmed by 0 bases and J by 2 bases, leaving 2 bases between them. The CDR3 is made up of 13 amino acids. Germline lookup yields CDR1 LGHNT and CDR2 FRNRAP. The CDR3 sequence is CASGLVAGNTIYF. The CDR3 bases are TGTGCTAGTGGTTTGGTAGCTGGAAACACCATATATTTT.

The chain joins TRBV25-1 to TRBJ1-6; possibly TRBD1 for D (6 bases). V was trimmed by 5 bases and J by 8 bases, leaving 19 bases between them. The germline gives CDR1 MGHDK, CDR2 SYGVNS. This CDR3 spans 16 amino acids. The CDR3 region is CASSFWRGADDSPLHF. In DNA form, the CDR3 reads TGTGCCAGCAGTTTTTGGAGGGGGGCCGATGATTCACCCCTCCACTTT.

The V gene is TRBV7-2, the J gene TRBJ2-3; 11 nucleotides agree with TRBD2. J was trimmed by 1 base and V by 4 bases; bases with no gene match: 4. Germline CDR1 reads SGHTA; CDR2 reads FQGNSA. CDR3 length: 16 residues. CDR3 amino acids: CASSSKTSGGTDTQYF. The CDR3 DNA reads TGTGCCAGCAGCTCCAAGACTAGCGGGGGCACAGATACGCAGTATTTT.

The gene calls are TRBV6-1 and TRBJ1-3, with D uncertain. The length of the CDR3 is 15 residues. V gave up 1 base and J gave up 5 bases, with 12 bases separating them. The V gene's germline CDR1 is MNHNS and CDR2 SASEGT. The CDR3: CASSEGVAGRNTIYF. In DNA form, the CDR3 reads TGTGCCAGCAGTGAAGGAGTGGCGGGTAGAAACACCATATATTTT.

V gene TRBV6-1 combines with J gene TRBJ2-2; D not certain. Germline loops: CDR1 MNHNS, CDR2 SASEGT. The CDR3 sequence is 16 residues long. Trimming stripped 1 base from V and 5 bases from J, with 14 bases between. CDR3 in DNA: TGTGCCAGCAGTGAAGGGGCCCTCCTTCATACCGGGGAGCTGTTTTTT. Protein product: CASSEGALLHTGELFF.

The V gene is TRBV11-1, the J gene TRBJ2-4; 9 positions match TRBD2. After removal of 5 bases from V and 6 bases from J, the junction contained 5 bases not matched to a gene. The CDR3 is 14 amino acids. CDR1 is SGHAT, CDR2 FQDESV, per germline (reference sequence). CDR3 region: CASSPVTSGNIQYF. Here the CDR3 DNA reads TGTGCCAGCAGCCCCGTGACTAGCGGAAACATTCAGTACTTC.

The J gene is TRBJ2-5, the V gene TRBV25-1, with a weak D call TRBD1 (5 bases). CDR3 size: 13 residues. Trimming shortened V by 2 bases and J by 5 bases, and 9 bases separated the two germline ends. Germline V gene data show CDR1 as MGHDK and CDR2 as SYGVNS. The CDR3 nucleotides are TGTGCCAGCAGTGAAGGGGCCCGGGAGACCCAGTACTTC. This codes for CASSEGARETQYF.

The chain employs TRBV7-8 and TRBJ1-1; 8 bases fit TRBD1. From germline, CDR1 is SGHVS and CDR2 FQNEAQ. With V trimmed by 5 bases and J by 7 bases, 6 bases remained unmatched. This CDR3 spans 13 amino acids. In DNA, the CDR3 is TGTGCCAGCAGCGTAACAGGGGGAGGTGAAGCTTTCTTT. Encoded protein: CASSVTGGGEAFF.

The rearrangement links TRBV4-1 to TRBJ2-7, with D perhaps matching TRBD1 (6 bases). Germline-derived CDR1 and CDR2 are MGHRA and YSYEKL. With 5 bases removed from V and 5 bases from J, the gap between germline ends came to 10 bases. The CDR3 extends over 12 amino acids. The chain's CDR3 is CASSDRSHEQYF. The CDR3 nucleotides are TGCGCCAGCAGCGACAGGTCCCACGAGCAGTACTTC.

The chain uses TRBV28 and TRBJ2-1, with unresolved D. The CDR3 is 13 residues long. CDR1 MDHEN and CDR2 SYDVKM come from the germline V gene. V lost 3 bases to trimming and J lost 6 bases, with 9 bases between them. CDR3 DNA sequence: TGTGCCAGCAGTTTCCGTCTACGCAATGAGCAGTTCTTC. Translation gives CASSFRLRNEQFF.

This clone has only a few counts. The chain combines TRBV5-3 with TRBJ1-1; no definite D call. TRBV5-3 is reported as an ORF; its role is uncertain. The V end was cut by 5 bases, the J end by 11 bases, with 13 bases between. The CDR3 sequence is 11 residues long. The CDR3 DNA reads as TGTGCCAGAAGTTCTTACTGCGGGGCTTTCTTT. Encoded protein: CARSSYCGAFF.

The rearrangement links TRBV7-3 to TRBJ2-2, with D possibly TRBD2 on 9 matching bases. V lost 5 bases and J 4 bases, leaving 17 bases between the germline ends. Germline CDR1 reads SGHTA; CDR2 reads FQGTGA. The CDR3 is 16 amino acids. CDR3 bases: TGTGCCAGCAGCCCCCTAGCGGGACAGGTCACCGGGGAGCTGTTTTTT. The encoded protein is CASSPLAGQVTGELFF.

This chain links TRBV2 with TRBJ2-7; 10 nucleotides align to TRBD2. This CDR3 has 15 residues. V shed 2 bases, J shed 4 bases, and the junction held 5 bases outside the gene matches. Germline V gene data show CDR1 as SNHLY and CDR2 as FYNNEI. The chain's CDR3 is CASSENSGRWYEQYF. The DNA of the CDR3 is TGTGCCAGCAGTGAAAATAGCGGGAGGTGGTACGAGCAGTACTTC. The full variable domain, rest sourced from reference TRBV2 and TRBJ2-7, is EPEVTQTPSHQVTQMGQEVILRCVPISNHLYFYWYRQILGQKVEFLVSFYNNEISEKSEIFDDQFSVERPDGSNFTLKIRSTKLEDSAMYFCASSENSGRWYEQYFGPGTRLTVT.